These T cell receptor beta chains were read from a single sample in a study of T cell changes during pregnancy in multiple sclerosis. The assay was immunoSEQ multiplex PCR, and TCRdb's table has in-frame clones only and misses some. The table records almost 50,000 clones, roughly 92% of them present only once. This specimen was CD4+ T cells from peripheral blood mononuclear cells, taken in the second trimester of pregnancy. The source of these receptors is a female donor in good health, enrolled as a control in a pregnancy study. The CDR3 runs from the conserved cysteine through the conserved F or W. Fields, in order: V gene, CDR3 length, J gene, CDR3 protein.

V: TRBV15; length: 14; J: TRBJ1-3; CDR3: CATSDTGFGNTIYF
V: TRBV4-1; length: 17; J: TRBJ1-5; CDR3: CASSPGSLFVPNQPQHF
V: TRBV11-1; length: 13; J: TRBJ1-6; CDR3: CASAGTGYSPLHF
V: TRBV4-2; length: 15; J: TRBJ2-5; CDR3: CASSWRRGGPETQYF
V: TRBV7-8; length: 13; J: TRBJ2-7; CDR3: CASSLDKPYEQYF
V: TRBV2; length: 11; J: TRBJ2-2; CDR3: CASSVEGGLFF
V: TRBV5-4; length: 15; J: TRBJ1-6; CDR3: CASSFGGAGNSPLHF
V: TRBV30; length: 11; J: TRBJ2-5; CDR3: CACGRGPDEHF
V: TRBV29-1; length: 14; J: TRBJ1-1; CDR3: CSVIDRGRSIEAFF
V: TRBV6-5; length: 13; J: TRBJ2-1; CDR3: CASSYEGSRVQFF
V: TRBV4-3; length: 18; J: TRBJ1-4; CDR3: CASSQDPGGPTTNEKLFF
V: TRBV4-1; length: 16; J: TRBJ2-5; CDR3: CASSQDRVRGLETQYF
V: TRBV30; length: 17; J: TRBJ1-3; CDR3: CAWSVHRGYSSGNTIYF
V: TRBV7-2; length: 18; J: TRBJ2-6; CDR3: CASSFEVGRGVGANVLTF
V: TRBV5-1; length: 15; J: TRBJ1-1; CDR3: CASSRGDSMNTEAFF
V: TRBV6-5; length: 14; J: TRBJ1-1; CDR3: CASSPTDRGSEAFF
V: TRBV9; length: 15; J: TRBJ1-1; CDR3: CASSVGRGLNTEAFF
V: TRBV5-1; length: 13; J: TRBJ2-7; CDR3: CASSLAGTYEQYF
V: TRBV5-6; length: 15; J: TRBJ2-1; CDR3: CASSSWLADHNEQFF
V: TRBV19; length: 14; J: TRBJ2-7; CDR3: CASRPDRVTYEQYF
V: TRBV13; length: 13; J: TRBJ2-1; CDR3: CASSLVSANEQFF
V: TRBV11-2; length: 16; J: TRBJ1-6; CDR3: CASSLDLVRANSPLHF
V: TRBV5-6; length: 12; J: TRBJ1-2; CDR3: CASSAGNYGYTF
V: TRBV5-1; length: 14; J: TRBJ2-7; CDR3: CASSLGTGTYEQYF
V: TRBV19; length: 14; J: TRBJ1-1; CDR3: CASSPRDRGFEAFF
V: TRBV9; length: 15; J: TRBJ1-3; CDR3: CASSRDRLSGNTIYF
V: TRBV30; length: 15; J: TRBJ2-7; CDR3: CAWRTSGGAVYEQYF
V: TRBV7-2; length: 17; J: TRBJ2-7; CDR3: CASSLGLAGQLGYEQYF
V: TRBV6-1; length: 13; J: TRBJ2-7; CDR3: CASSVPGSGEQYF
V: TRBV19; length: 13; J: TRBJ1-2; CDR3: CASSGRGHYGYTF
V: TRBV2; length: 15; J: TRBJ2-1; CDR3: CASSDGRGARNEQFF
V: TRBV6-1; length: 17; J: TRBJ2-6; CDR3: CASSGRDRGSGANVLTF
V: TRBV11-1; length: 15; J: TRBJ2-5; CDR3: CASSSLDRSGETQYF